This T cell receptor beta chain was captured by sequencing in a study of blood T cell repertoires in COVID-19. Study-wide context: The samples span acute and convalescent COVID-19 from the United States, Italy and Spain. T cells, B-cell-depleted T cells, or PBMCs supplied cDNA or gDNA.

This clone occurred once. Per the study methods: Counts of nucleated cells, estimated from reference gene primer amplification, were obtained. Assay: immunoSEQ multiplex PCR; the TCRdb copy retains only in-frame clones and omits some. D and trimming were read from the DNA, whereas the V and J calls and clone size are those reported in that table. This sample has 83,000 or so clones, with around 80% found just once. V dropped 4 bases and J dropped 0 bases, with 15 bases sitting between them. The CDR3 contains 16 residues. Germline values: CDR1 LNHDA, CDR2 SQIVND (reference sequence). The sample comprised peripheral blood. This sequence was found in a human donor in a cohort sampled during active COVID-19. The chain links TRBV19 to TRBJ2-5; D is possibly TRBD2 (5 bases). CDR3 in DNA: TGTGCCAGTAGTAGTGAGGGTTGGTTGCACCAAGAGACCCAGTACTTC. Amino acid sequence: CASSSEGWLHQETQYF.